The T cell receptor beta chain described here comes from a study of T cells in localized non-small cell lung cancer. Study-wide points: Uninvolved adjacent lung showed the highest T cell clonality, exceeding tumor. Because only a single region of the tumor was sequenced, heterogeneity remains possible. Out of the top 100 tumor clones, a median roughly 52 were seen in adjacent lung.

TCRdb keeps only in-frame clones here, not all; method: immunoSEQ multiplex PCR. The sample comprises about 61,000 clones, around 90% of which are singletons, and around 20% rests with the top ten. Trimming removed 6 bases from V and 0 bases from J, with 5 bases in between. This CDR3 comprises 13 residues. Germline lookup yields CDR1 MNHNS and CDR2 SASEGT. Regarding this clone: Its antigen is as yet unknown.

This sequence joins TRBV6-1 and TRBJ2-2, with D tentatively TRBD1 (5 bases). The clonotype originates from a man aged 35 to 69 with stage I squamous cell lung carcinoma. Sequencing was performed on peripheral blood, taken before any cancer treatment. CDR3 sequence reads: CASRTANTGELFF. For the CDR3, the DNA is TGTGCCAGCAGGACAGCGAACACCGGGGAGCTGTTTTTT.